Below, 9 T cell receptor beta chains from the same sample are listed, as sequenced in a study of graft-versus-host responses after intestinal transplantation. Profiling relied on immunoSEQ multiplex PCR, and the TCRdb table lists in-frame clones only, not all of them. The sample contains 80,000 to 100,000 clones, around 86% of which appear only once. No antigen has been assigned to these receptors. The starting material was unstimulated CD8+ T cells sorted from spleen or lymph node cells, obtained before intestinal transplant. The source of these receptors is a human donor who received an intestinal transplant.

The chain combines TRBV6-5 with TRBJ2-1; the D is unclear. Per the germline V gene, CDR1 is MNHEY and CDR2 is SVGAGI. Trimming took 6 bases from V and 0 from J, leaving 12 bases between them. The CDR3 contains 15 residues. Here the CDR3 reads CASSPWRSSYNEQFF. CDR3 sequence (DNA): TGTGCCAGCAGCCCCTGGCGGAGCTCCTACAATGAGCAGTTCTTC.

The V and J genes are TRBV10-2 and TRBJ2-7, with 8 bases fitting TRBD2. J gave up 2 bases and V 6 bases, and 3 bases lay outside the gene matches. The CDR3 has 13 residues. Per germline, CDR1 WSHSY and CDR2 SAAADI. The DNA of the CDR3 is TGCGCCAGCAGCGGGGGGGCCCCCTACGAGCAGTACTTC. Translation gives CASSGGAPYEQYF.

The chain joins TRBV29-1 to TRBJ2-7, with TRBD2 identical over 7 bases. With V trimmed by 5 bases and J by 3 bases, 10 bases remained unmatched. Germline V gene lookup returns CDR1 SQVTM and CDR2 ANQGSEA. This CDR3 comprises 14 residues. DNA of the CDR3: TGCAGCGTTATGGGGGGGAGAGGAAACTACGAGCAGTACTTC. As protein: CSVMGGRGNYEQYF.

V and J are TRBV2 and TRBJ2-1; TRBD2 aligns across 7 bases. V lost 8 bases and J lost 9; bases outside the gene matches: 1. This CDR3 is built from 10 residues. Germline CDR1 SNHLY, CDR2 FYNNEI. The CDR3 DNA reads as TGTGCCAGCGGGGGGGTTGAGCAGTTCTTC. This codes for CASGGVEQFF.

The chain joins TRBV9 to TRBJ2-3; no clear D gene. CDR1 is SGDLS and CDR2 is YYNGEE in the germline V gene. The CDR3 contains 13 residues. Trimming left V 3 bases short and J 3 bases short, with 8 bases between. The CDR3 DNA is TGTGCCAGCAGCGCGGGCAGTACAGATACGCAGTATTTT. Translated: CASSAGSTDTQYF.

This sequence joins TRBV29-1 and TRBJ2-3, with 9 bases aligning to TRBD2. CDR1 is SQVTM and CDR2 is ANQGSEA in the germline V gene. V trimming: 7 bases; J trimming: 0 bases; junction bases outside the gene matches: 8. The CDR3 covers 15 residues. The CDR3 loop reads CSALAGSPSTDTQYF. The CDR3 DNA reads TGCAGCGCCCTAGCGGGGAGCCCCAGCACAGATACGCAGTATTTT.

The chain uses TRBV6-5 and TRBJ1-2, with TRBD1 matching over 7 bases. V trimming: 2 bases; J trimming: 4 bases; junction bases outside the gene matches: 7. CDR3 length: 15 residues. From germline, CDR1 is MNHEY and CDR2 SVGAGI. The CDR3 sequence is CASSYGIGGGYGYTF. The CDR3 nucleotides are TGTGCCAGCAGTTACGGGATAGGGGGCGGCTATGGCTACACCTTC.

The chain combines TRBV30 with TRBJ2-7, with D perhaps matching TRBD1 (6 bases). The length of the CDR3 is 13 residues. Germline loops: CDR1 GTSNPN, CDR2 SVGIG (reference sequence). The V end was cut by 2 bases, the J end by 4 bases, with 12 bases between. The CDR3 DNA follows: TGTGCCTGGAGTCTGATGAGGGGGTACGAGCAGTACTTC. As protein: CAWSLMRGYEQYF.

J is TRBJ2-1 and V is TRBV9; D is unresolved. Germline V gene sequence: CDR1 SGDLS, CDR2 YYNGEE. With 4 bases removed from V and 6 bases from J, the gap between germline ends came to 8 bases. This CDR3 has 12 amino acids. In DNA form, the CDR3 reads TGTGCCAGCAGCCCCCGGGCCAATGAGCAGTTCTTC. Translation gives CASSPRANEQFF.